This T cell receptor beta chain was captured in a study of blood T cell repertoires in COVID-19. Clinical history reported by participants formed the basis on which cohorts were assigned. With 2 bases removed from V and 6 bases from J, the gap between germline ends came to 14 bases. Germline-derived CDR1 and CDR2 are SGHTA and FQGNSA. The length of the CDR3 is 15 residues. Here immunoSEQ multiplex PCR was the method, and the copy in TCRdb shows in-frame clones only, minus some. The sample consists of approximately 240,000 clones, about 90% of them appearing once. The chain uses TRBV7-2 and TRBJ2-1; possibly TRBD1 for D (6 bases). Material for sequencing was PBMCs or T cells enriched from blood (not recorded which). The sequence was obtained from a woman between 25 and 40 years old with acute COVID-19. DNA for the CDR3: TGTGCCAGCAGCTTACCCGGGACAAATGTCAATGAGCAGTTCTTC. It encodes CASSLPGTNVNEQFF.